Listed below are T cell receptor beta chains from one sample, sequenced in a study of blood T cell repertoires in COVID-19. Only in-frame clones appear in the TCRdb table, and some are missing; sequencing was by immunoSEQ multiplex PCR. The table includes 270,000 or so clones, approximately 91% detected once. The sequenced sample was PBMCs or T cells enriched from blood (not recorded which). All receptors derive from a woman aged 40 to 50 with acute COVID-19. Each CDR3 is given with its conserved first and last residue. The D gene is left open where the match is weak. Rows give clone size only sometimes, using once, few, many, or a class for an expanded clone.

clone size: .; D gene: .; J gene: TRBJ2-5; V gene: TRBV7-3; CDR3 protein: CASSLSTQETQYF; CDR3 DNA: TGTGCCAGCAGCTTGTCTACGCAAGAGACCCAGTACTTC
clone size: .; D gene: .; J gene: TRBJ2-5; V gene: TRBV18; CDR3 protein: CASSLNRDQETQYF; CDR3 DNA: TGTGCCAGCTCACTAAACAGGGACCAAGAGACCCAGTACTTC
clone size: .; D gene: .; J gene: TRBJ1-6; V gene: TRBV7-2; CDR3 protein: CASSLAESLPLHF; CDR3 DNA: TGTGCCAGCAGCTTAGCCGAAAGCCTCCCCCTCCACTTT
clone size: .; D gene: .; J gene: TRBJ2-7; V gene: TRBV7-9; CDR3 protein: CASSLADYERYF; CDR3 DNA: TGTGCCAGCAGCTTAGCCGATTACGAGCGGTACTTC
clone size: .; D gene: .; J gene: TRBJ2-7; V gene: TRBV29-1; CDR3 protein: CSVEVADYEQYF; CDR3 DNA: TGCAGCGTTGAAGTGGCTGACTACGAGCAGTACTTC
clone size: .; D gene: .; J gene: TRBJ1-2; V gene: TRBV28; CDR3 protein: CASRPRGAKVGGYTF; CDR3 DNA: TGTGCCAGCCGCCCACGGGGGGCGAAGGTTGGTGGCTACACCTTC
clone size: once; D gene: TRBD1; J gene: TRBJ1-2; V gene: TRBV18; CDR3 protein: CASSHVTGVNYGYTF; CDR3 DNA: TGTGCCAGCTCACATGTAACAGGGGTTAACTATGGCTACACCTTC
clone size: .; D gene: .; J gene: TRBJ2-7; V gene: TRBV7-9; CDR3 protein: CASSLELEQYF; CDR3 DNA: TGTGCCAGCAGCTTAGAACTAGAGCAGTACTTC
clone size: .; D gene: TRBD2; J gene: TRBJ2-3; V gene: TRBV27; CDR3 protein: CASRVGGRSSTDTQYF; CDR3 DNA: TGTGCCAGCAGAGTTGGCGGGAGGTCTAGCACAGATACGCAGTATTTT
clone size: .; D gene: TRBD2; J gene: TRBJ2-3; V gene: TRBV11-3; CDR3 protein: CASSRTSGRGTDTQYF; CDR3 DNA: TGTGCCAGCAGCCGGACTAGCGGGAGAGGGACAGATACGCAGTATTTT
clone size: .; D gene: .; J gene: TRBJ2-2; V gene: TRBV11-3; CDR3 protein: CASSLDGAGELFF; CDR3 DNA: TGTGCCAGCAGCTTAGATGGGGCAGGGGAGCTGTTTTTT
clone size: few; D gene: TRBD2; J gene: TRBJ2-1; V gene: TRBV15; CDR3 protein: CATSRAGGWDNEQFF; CDR3 DNA: TGTGCCACCAGCAGAGCGGGGGGGTGGGACAATGAGCAGTTCTTC
clone size: few; D gene: .; J gene: TRBJ1-1; V gene: TRBV9; CDR3 protein: CASSGSGTNTEAFF; CDR3 DNA: TGTGCCAGCAGCGGATCGGGGACTAACACTGAAGCTTTCTTT
clone size: .; D gene: .; J gene: TRBJ1-3; V gene: TRBV7-9; CDR3 protein: CASSLGSSGNTIYF; CDR3 DNA: TGTGCCAGCAGCTTAGGGAGCTCTGGAAACACCATATATTTT
clone size: .; D gene: .; J gene: TRBJ1-2; V gene: TRBV2; CDR3 protein: CASIKPGPKDYGYTF; CDR3 DNA: TGTGCCAGCATCAAACCGGGTCCGAAGGACTATGGCTACACCTTC